This is a list of T cell receptor beta chains from one sample in a study of STAT5B mutations in CD4+ large granular lymphocyte leukemia. TCRdb keeps only in-frame clones here, not all; method: immunoSEQ multiplex PCR. This sample has roughly 21,000 clones, with roughly 75% found just once. Sequenced: CD4+ T cells from blood buffy coats. These receptors originate from a human donor in good health. Both conserved end residues are part of each CDR3. The order of the fields is CDR3 protein, CDR3 DNA, D gene, J gene, V gene, CDR3 length, clone size. A D gene is named only where the DNA matches it firmly. Where a row states a size, it is once, few, many or the class of an expanded clone; other rows omit it.

CDR3: CASSLVVPGGTNTGELFF; DNA: TGTGCCAGCAGCTTAGTTGTCCCGGGCGGAACGAACACCGGGGAGCTGTTTTTT; D: -; J: TRBJ2-2; V: TRBV7-6; length: 18; size: few
CDR3: CASSLGLAAPRTDTQYF; DNA: TGTGCCAGCAGCCTGGGACTAGCGGCTCCTCGCACAGATACGCAGTATTTT; D: TRBD2; J: TRBJ2-3; V: TRBV5-6; length: 17; size: -
CDR3: CASSLTPYTEAFF; DNA: TGTGCCAGCAGCCTGACACCATACACTGAAGCTTTCTTT; D: -; J: TRBJ1-1; V: TRBV11-3; length: 13; size: -
CDR3: CASRGDRGQTGELFF; DNA: TGTGCCAGCAGGGGGGACAGGGGTCAGACCGGGGAGCTGTTTTTT; D: TRBD1; J: TRBJ2-2; V: TRBV6-1; length: 15; size: few
CDR3: CASSIPRAGETQYF; DNA: TGTGCCAGTAGTATCCCCAGGGCTGGAGAGACCCAGTACTTC; D: -; J: TRBJ2-5; V: TRBV19; length: 14; size: -
CDR3: CASSSHRPGTSGTGELFF; DNA: TGTGCCAGCAGTTCCCATCGGCCCGGGACTAGCGGCACGGGGGAGCTGTTTTTT; D: TRBD2; J: TRBJ2-2; V: TRBV27; length: 18; size: few
CDR3: CASSSLTYNEQFF; DNA: TGTGCCAGCAGCTCTCTAACCTACAATGAGCAGTTCTTC; D: -; J: TRBJ2-1; V: TRBV11-1; length: 13; size: -
CDR3: CASSLEGFGSQNTEAFF; DNA: TGTGCCAGCAGCTTAGAGGGGTTTGGGTCCCAGAACACTGAAGCTTTCTTT; D: -; J: TRBJ1-1; V: TRBV11-3; length: 17; size: -
CDR3: CASRSGGRYANTEAFF; DNA: TGTGCCAGCCGCTCGGGAGGGAGGTATGCGAACACTGAAGCTTTCTTT; D: -; J: TRBJ1-1; V: TRBV28; length: 16; size: -
CDR3: CASRVTSGSIYEQYF; DNA: TGCGCCAGCAGGGTGACTAGCGGGAGTATCTACGAGCAGTACTTC; D: TRBD2; J: TRBJ2-7; V: TRBV10-2; length: 15; size: -
CDR3: CASSLAGGALTQETQYF; DNA: TGTGCCAGCAGCTTGGCCGGAGGGGCGCTTACCCAAGAGACCCAGTACTTC; D: -; J: TRBJ2-5; V: TRBV5-6; length: 17; size: -
CDR3: CASRLEGRAETQYF; DNA: TGCGCCAGCAGGTTGGAGGGTAGGGCGGAGACCCAGTACTTC; D: -; J: TRBJ2-5; V: TRBV5-1; length: 14; size: -
CDR3: CASSSPGGWGTSSKLQFF; DNA: TGTGCCAGCAGCTCCCCCGGGGGTTGGGGCACGTCCTCCAAGTTGCAGTTCTTC; D: -; J: TRBJ2-1; V: TRBV7-6; length: 18; size: -
CDR3: CAWTLTTGDQPQHF; DNA: TGTGCCTGGACTTTAACGACAGGGGATCAGCCCCAGCATTTT; D: TRBD1; J: TRBJ1-5; V: TRBV30; length: 14; size: few
CDR3: CASSAGAGVYNEQFF; DNA: TGTGCCAGCAGCGCGGGAGCGGGAGTCTACAATGAGCAGTTCTTC; D: TRBD2; J: TRBJ2-1; V: TRBV11-3; length: 15; size: -